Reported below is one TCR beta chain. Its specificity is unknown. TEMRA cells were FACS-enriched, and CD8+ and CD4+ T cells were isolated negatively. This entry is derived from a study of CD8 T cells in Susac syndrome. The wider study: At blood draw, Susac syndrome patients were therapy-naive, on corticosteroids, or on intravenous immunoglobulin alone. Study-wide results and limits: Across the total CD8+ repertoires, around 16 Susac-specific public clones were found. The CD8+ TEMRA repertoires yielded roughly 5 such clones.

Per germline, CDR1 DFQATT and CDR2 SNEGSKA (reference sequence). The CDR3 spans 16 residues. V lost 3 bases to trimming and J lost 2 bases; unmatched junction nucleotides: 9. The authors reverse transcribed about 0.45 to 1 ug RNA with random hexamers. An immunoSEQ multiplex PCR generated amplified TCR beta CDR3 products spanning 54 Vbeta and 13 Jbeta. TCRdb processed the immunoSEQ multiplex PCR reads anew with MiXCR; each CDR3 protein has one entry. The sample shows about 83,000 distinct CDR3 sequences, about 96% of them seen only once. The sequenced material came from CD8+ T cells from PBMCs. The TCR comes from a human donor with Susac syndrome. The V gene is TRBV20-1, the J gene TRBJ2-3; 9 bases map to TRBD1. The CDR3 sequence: CSASLGQGHYTDTQYF. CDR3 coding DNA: TGCAGTGCTAGTCTGGGACAGGGTCATTACACAGATACGCAGTATTTT.